A selection of T cell receptor beta chains follows, all from one sample in a study of shared clonotypes between healthy human individuals. Libraries were prepared by immunoSEQ multiplex PCR; TCRdb keeps only in-frame clonotypes and omits some of them. Of about 1,900,000 clones listed, about 95% are singletons. Sample: naive CD8+ T cells sorted from blood. The receptors here all came from a man between 18 and 35 years old in good health. The CDR3 runs from the conserved cysteine through the conserved F or W. Fields, in order: D gene, clone size, V gene, J gene, CDR3 protein, CDR3 DNA. The D gene is left open where the match is weak. Not all rows give a size; the values are once, few, many and, for expanded clones, a class.

>-|-|TRBV6-5|TRBJ2-6
CASSSGANVLTF
TGTGCCAGCAGTTCTGGGGCCAACGTCCTGACTTTC
>-|-|TRBV19|TRBJ2-1
CASQTGVWYNEQFF
TGTGCCAGCCAAACCGGAGTTTGGTACAATGAGCAGTTCTTC
>-|-|TRBV28|TRBJ2-7
CASSPRTNEQYF
TGTGCCAGCAGTCCGAGGACTAATGAGCAGTACTTC
>-|-|TRBV5-6|TRBJ2-5
CASSLAIHGLGETQYF
TGTGCCAGCAGCTTGGCCATACACGGGTTGGGGGAGACCCAGTACTTC
>TRBD1|-|TRBV29-1|TRBJ2-7
CSVVWTGVEQYF
TGCAGCGTTGTTTGGACAGGGGTCGAGCAGTACTTC
>-|-|TRBV11-1|TRBJ1-5
CASSLGRGQPQHF
TGTGCCAGCAGCTTAGGTCGTGGTCAGCCCCAGCATTTT
>TRBD2|-|TRBV5-1|TRBJ2-5
CASSFRLAGGQETQYF
TGCGCCAGCAGCTTCCGACTAGCGGGGGGCCAAGAGACCCAGTACTTC
>-|once|TRBV10-3|TRBJ2-1
CAISEDERNEQFF
TGTGCCATCAGCGAAGACGAGCGTAATGAGCAGTTCTTC
>-|-|TRBV4-3|TRBJ2-6
CASSQDLPGGVSGANVLTF
TGCGCCAGCAGCCAAGATCTTCCAGGGGGGGTGAGTGGGGCCAACGTCCTGACTTTC
>-|-|TRBV29-1|TRBJ1-5
CSVEVEGIGNQPQHF
TGCAGCGTTGAAGTAGAGGGGATCGGCAATCAGCCCCAGCATTTT
>TRBD1|-|TRBV10-3|TRBJ2-7
CATRDSSYEQYF
TGTGCCACCAGGGACAGCTCCTACGAGCAGTACTTC
>-|-|TRBV4-3|TRBJ1-6
CASSQGDLRSSYNSPLHF
TGCGCCAGCAGCCAAGGAGACCTTCGGAGCTCCTATAATTCACCCCTCCACTTT
>TRBD1|-|TRBV30|TRBJ2-7
CAGWDRGGYEQYF
TGTGCCGGATGGGACAGGGGGGGGTACGAGCAGTACTTC
>-|-|TRBV6-6|TRBJ1-2
CASRPVVNYGYTF
TGTGCCAGCAGGCCAGTTGTTAACTATGGCTACACCTTC
>-|-|TRBV27|TRBJ2-1
CASSVGDSDEQFF
TGTGCCAGCAGTGTGGGGGATAGCGATGAGCAGTTCTTC
>TRBD2|-|TRBV11-2|TRBJ2-1
CASSRAGSYNEQFF
TGTGCCAGCAGCAGAGCGGGGTCCTACAATGAGCAGTTCTTC
>TRBD2|-|TRBV5-6|TRBJ2-7
CASSPTSELPYEQYF
TGTGCCAGCAGCCCTACTAGCGAGCTTCCCTACGAGCAGTACTTC
>-|-|TRBV2|TRBJ1-2
CARAGVLHYGYTF
TGTGCCAGAGCAGGGGTTCTCCACTATGGCTACACCTTC
>TRBD1|-|TRBV6-1|TRBJ2-5
CASSDPTDRDGETQYF
TGTGCCAGCAGTGACCCGACGGACAGGGACGGGGAGACCCAGTACTTC
>TRBD1|-|TRBV2|TRBJ1-5
CASSWTGVVQPQHF
TGTGCCAGCAGTTGGACAGGGGTCGTTCAGCCCCAGCATTTT
>-|-|TRBV4-1|TRBJ1-2
CASSQDYLVQHYGYTF
TGCGCCAGCAGCCAAGATTATCTCGTCCAGCACTATGGCTACACCTTC
>-|once|TRBV4-3|TRBJ2-6
CASSDRAGANVLTF
TGCGCCAGCAGCGATAGGGCTGGGGCCAACGTCCTGACTTTC
>TRBD2|once|TRBV5-1|TRBJ2-7
CASSLQSGGDTYEQYF
TGCGCCAGCAGCTTGCAGAGCGGGGGGGACACCTATGAGCAGTACTTC
>-|-|TRBV5-1|TRBJ2-7
CASSTSTGPDYEQYF
TGCGCCAGCAGCACCTCGACAGGACCTGACTACGAGCAGTACTTC
>-|-|TRBV5-1|TRBJ1-1
CASSPNPGAEGTEAFF
TGCGCCAGCAGCCCCAATCCTGGGGCTGAGGGAACTGAAGCTTTCTTT
>-|few|TRBV11-2|TRBJ2-7
CASSSYEQYF
TGTGCCAGCAGTTCCTACGAGCAGTACTTC
>TRBD2|once|TRBV9|TRBJ2-3
CASSRGLAGTDTQYF
TGTGCCAGCAGCCGGGGACTAGCGGGCACAGATACGCAGTATTTT
>TRBD2|once|TRBV6-5|TRBJ2-1
CASSYSTGGESDEQFF
TGTGCCAGCAGTTACTCGACGGGGGGTGAGTCCGATGAGCAGTTCTTC
>-|-|TRBV6-5|TRBJ1-4
CASSHYLNEKLFF
TGTGCCAGCAGTCACTACCTCAATGAAAAACTGTTTTTT
>-|-|TRBV5-1|TRBJ2-1
CASSLESEPYNEQFF
TGCGCCAGCAGCTTGGAGTCTGAACCCTACAATGAGCAGTTCTTC
>-|-|TRBV19|TRBJ2-2
CASSIGNTGELFF
TGTGCCAGTAGTATCGGGAACACCGGGGAGCTGTTTTTT
>-|-|TRBV5-4|TRBJ1-1
CASSPPEATEAFF
TGTGCCAGCAGCCCGCCCGAGGCCACTGAAGCTTTCTTT
>TRBD2|-|TRBV5-1|TRBJ2-7
CASSPDSGTRYYEQYF
TGCGCCAGCAGCCCAGACTCCGGGACTAGGTACTACGAGCAGTACTTC
>TRBD2|-|TRBV4-3|TRBJ2-3
CASSQEPGLHTDTQYF
TGCGCCAGCAGCCAGGAACCGGGACTACACACAGATACGCAGTATTTT
>-|-|TRBV5-1|TRBJ1-2
CASSWDPEETNYGYTF
TGCGCCAGCAGCTGGGACCCCGAAGAAACTAACTATGGCTACACCTTC
>-|-|TRBV6-4|TRBJ1-5
CASSDSMRLGSGNQPQHF
TGTGCCAGCAGTGACTCGATGCGGCTAGGTTCGGGCAATCAGCCCCAGCATTTT
>-|-|TRBV9|TRBJ2-7
CASSVSPTSYEQYF
TGTGCCAGCAGCGTATCCCCCACTAGCTACGAGCAGTACTTC
>-|once|TRBV5-6|TRBJ1-2
CASSLAVGLVGYTF
TGTGCCAGCAGCTTGGCTGTGGGATTAGTTGGCTACACCTTC
>-|-|TRBV28|TRBJ2-7
CASSFGLPYEQYF
TGTGCCAGCAGTTTTGGGCTTCCCTACGAGCAGTACTTC
>-|once|TRBV7-2|TRBJ2-3
CASSLAGADTQYF
TGTGCCAGCAGCTTAGCGGGGGCTGATACGCAGTATTTT
>-|-|TRBV28|TRBJ2-7
CASSLRGLSSYEQYF
TGTGCCAGCAGTTTACGGGGGTTATCCTCCTACGAGCAGTACTTC
>-|-|TRBV4-1|TRBJ1-1
CASSQEKAGVMNTEAFF
TGCGCCAGCAGCCAAGAAAAAGCAGGGGTCATGAACACTGAAGCTTTCTTT
>-|-|TRBV7-8|TRBJ1-5
CASSLGGRYINQPQHF
TGTGCCAGCAGCTTAGGAGGACGGTACATCAATCAGCCCCAGCATTTT
>-|-|TRBV5-1|TRBJ2-7
CASSFRVTYEQYF
TGCGCCAGTAGCTTCCGTGTTACCTACGAGCAGTACTTC
>-|-|TRBV5-1|TRBJ2-5
CASSLAQRGETQYF
TGCGCCAGCAGCTTGGCCCAGAGGGGAGAGACCCAGTACTTC
>-|-|TRBV4-3|TRBJ2-5
CASSQVLDWGRRVQETQYF
TGCGCCAGCAGCCAAGTTCTGGATTGGGGGCGGAGGGTACAAGAGACCCAGTACTTC